Detailed here is one T cell receptor (beta chain). Its antigen remains unknown. From live CD3+CD8+TCRalphabeta+ cells, four PD-1 and/or TIGIT subsets were sorted. These data originate in a study of circulating CD8 cells and anti-PD-1 response in melanoma. Study-wide context: Of around 13 patients, seven got anti-PD-1 first and six had prior therapy.

This CDR3 comprises 16 residues. Trimming cost V 3 bases and J 3 bases; bases outside gene matches: 10. CDR1 is SGDLS and CDR2 is YYNGEE in the germline V gene. TCR libraries were prepared from approximately 15 ng of total RNA with the QIAseq Immune Repertoire TCR panel. TCRdb re-derived calls from the reads in MiXCR, one entry per CDR3 protein. The repertoire holds about 400 distinct CDR3 sequences, roughly 10% seen once, with approximately 65% in the top ten. Study outcomes and limitations: Generally, no replicate experiments were performed. Published repertoire comparisons used only baseline and M1 samples.

The V call is TRBV9, the J call TRBJ1-2; 8 bases align to TRBD1. The starting material was CD8+ T cells from PBMCs, obtained at baseline or after one month of anti-PD-1 therapy (not recorded which). This clonotype was obtained from a human donor with melanoma. CDR3 amino acids: CASSGAGDRSDYGYTF. DNA of the CDR3: TGTGCCAGCAGCGGAGCCGGGGACAGGTCTGACTATGGCTACACCTTC.